This TCR beta chain was sequenced during a study of graft-versus-host responses after intestinal transplantation. Study-wide context: Recipients had multivisceral, liver-intestinal, or isolated intestinal transplants. The whole recipient group had anti-thymocyte globulin induction followed by tacrolimus and steroids for roughly three years. Study outcomes and limitations: HvG clone declines early post-transplant were associated with peak circulating GvH levels. There were GvH clones found in recipient marrow, and some of them appeared first in ileum or blood.

About this clone: As yet, its antigen is unknown.

The CDR3 totals 14 residues. V lost 4 bases to trimming and J lost 1 base, with 10 bases between them. Germline CDR1 reads MGHRA; CDR2 reads YSYEKL. The repertoire was sequenced with immunoSEQ multiplex PCR; TCRdb's copy has only in-frame clones and lacks some. The sample has approximately 82,000 clones; over 80% are singletons. The sequencing used unstimulated CD8+ T cells sorted from spleen or lymph node cells, collected before transplant. The clonotype was recovered from a human donor who was the organ donor for an intestinal transplant. The J gene is TRBJ1-1, the V gene TRBV4-1; no firm D call. DNA of the CDR3: TGCGCCAGCAGCCCAACACAGACGAACACTGAAGCTTTCTTT. Its protein is CASSPTQTNTEAFF.